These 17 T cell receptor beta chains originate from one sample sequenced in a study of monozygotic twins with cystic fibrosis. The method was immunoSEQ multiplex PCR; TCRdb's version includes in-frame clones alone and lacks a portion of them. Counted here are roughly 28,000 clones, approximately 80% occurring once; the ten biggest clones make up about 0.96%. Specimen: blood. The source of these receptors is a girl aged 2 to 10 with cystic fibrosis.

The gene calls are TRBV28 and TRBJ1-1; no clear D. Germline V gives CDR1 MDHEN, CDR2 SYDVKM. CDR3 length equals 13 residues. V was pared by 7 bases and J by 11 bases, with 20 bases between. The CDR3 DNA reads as TGTGCCAGCACTATGCGGGGAACTCTGGTGGCTTTCTTT. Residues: CASTMRGTLVAFF. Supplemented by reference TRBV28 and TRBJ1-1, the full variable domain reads DVKVTQSSRYLVKRTGEKVFLECVQDMDHENMFWYRQDPGLGLRLIYFSYDVKMKEKGDIPEGYSVSREKKERFSLILESASTNQTSMYLCASTMRGTLVAFFGQGTRLTVV.

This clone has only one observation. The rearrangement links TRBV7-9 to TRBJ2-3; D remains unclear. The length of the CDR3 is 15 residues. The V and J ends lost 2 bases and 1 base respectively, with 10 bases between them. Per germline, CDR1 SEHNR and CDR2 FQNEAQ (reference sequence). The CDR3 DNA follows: TGTGCCAGCAGCTTACTATATAGGGGCACAGATACGCAGTATTTT. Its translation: CASSLLYRGTDTQYF.

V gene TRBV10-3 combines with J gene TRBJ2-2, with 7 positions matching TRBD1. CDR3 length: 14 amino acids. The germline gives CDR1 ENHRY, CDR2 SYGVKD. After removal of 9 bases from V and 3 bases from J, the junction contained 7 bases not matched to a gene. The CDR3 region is CAISTGRDTGELFF. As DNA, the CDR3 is TGTGCCATTTCGACAGGGCGGGACACCGGGGAGCTGTTTTTT.

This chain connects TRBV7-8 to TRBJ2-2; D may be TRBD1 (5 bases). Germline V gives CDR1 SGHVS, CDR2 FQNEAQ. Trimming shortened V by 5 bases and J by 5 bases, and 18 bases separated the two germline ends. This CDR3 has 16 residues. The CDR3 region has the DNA TGTGCCAGCAGCATTCCTGCAGGGATGCGGACCGGGGAGCTGTTTTTT. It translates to CASSIPAGMRTGELFF.

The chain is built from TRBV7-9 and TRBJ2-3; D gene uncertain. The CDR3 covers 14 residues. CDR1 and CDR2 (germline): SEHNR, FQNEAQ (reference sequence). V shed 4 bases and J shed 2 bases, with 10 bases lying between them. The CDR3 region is CASSSRAITDTQYF. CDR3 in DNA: TGTGCCAGCAGCTCCCGGGCTATCACAGATACGCAGTATTTT.

This chain's CDR3 is CATSGAGQANTEAFF. DNA for the CDR3: TGTGCCACCTCAGGGGCTGGACAGGCGAACACTGAAGCTTTCTTT. The V and J genes are TRBV6-5 and TRBJ1-1, with 7 nucleotides matching TRBD1. This CDR3 contains 15 residues. Germline V gene lookup returns CDR1 MNHEY and CDR2 SVGAGI. The ends lost 10 bases at V and 1 base at J; junction bases unmatched: 12.

The DNA for the CDR3 is TGTGCCAGCTCACCCTGGGACAGGGTCTATGGCTACACCTTC. Translating it yields CASSPWDRVYGYTF. The chain carries TRBV18 and TRBJ1-2, with 9 bases aligning to TRBD1. J lost 4 bases, V lost 3 bases, and 3 bases had no gene match. Germline V gene data show CDR1 as KGHSH and CDR2 as LQKENI. The length of the CDR3 is 14 residues.

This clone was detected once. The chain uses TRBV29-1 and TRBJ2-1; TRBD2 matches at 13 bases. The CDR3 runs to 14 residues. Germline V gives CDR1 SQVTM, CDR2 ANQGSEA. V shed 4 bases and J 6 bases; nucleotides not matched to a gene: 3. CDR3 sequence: CSVAGLAGVNEQFF. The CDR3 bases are TGCAGCGTTGCTGGACTAGCGGGAGTCAATGAGCAGTTCTTC.

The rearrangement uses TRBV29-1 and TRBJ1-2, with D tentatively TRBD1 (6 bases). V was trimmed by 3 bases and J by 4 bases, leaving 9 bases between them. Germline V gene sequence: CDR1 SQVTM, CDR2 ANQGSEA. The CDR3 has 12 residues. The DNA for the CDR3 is TGCAGCGTTGATGGGGGGCCCTATGGCTACACCTTC. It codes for CSVDGGPYGYTF.

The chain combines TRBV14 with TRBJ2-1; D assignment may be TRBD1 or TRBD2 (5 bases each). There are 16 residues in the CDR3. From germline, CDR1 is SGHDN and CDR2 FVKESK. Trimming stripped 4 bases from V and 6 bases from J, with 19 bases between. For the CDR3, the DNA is TGTGCCAGCAGCCCTGGGACGGCTTCCCCCCTCAATGAGCAGTTCTTC. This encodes CASSPGTASPLNEQFF.

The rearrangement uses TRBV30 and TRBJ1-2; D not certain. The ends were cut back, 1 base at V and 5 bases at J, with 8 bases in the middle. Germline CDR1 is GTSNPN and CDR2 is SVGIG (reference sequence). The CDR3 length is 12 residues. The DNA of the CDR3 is TGTGCCTGGAGTGCTCACCTATATGGCTACACCTTC. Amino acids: CAWSAHLYGYTF. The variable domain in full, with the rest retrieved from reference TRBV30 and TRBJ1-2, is SQTIHQWPATLVQPVGSPLSLECTVEGTSNPNLYWYRQAAGRGLQLLFYSVGIGQISSEVPQNLSASRPQDRQFILSSKKLLLSDSGFYLCAWSAHLYGYTFGSGTRLTVV.

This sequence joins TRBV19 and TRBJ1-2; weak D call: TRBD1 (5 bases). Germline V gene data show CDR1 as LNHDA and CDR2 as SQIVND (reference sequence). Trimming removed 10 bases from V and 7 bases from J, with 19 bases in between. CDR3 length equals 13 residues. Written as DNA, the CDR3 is TGTGCCACCGATGCAGGGAGGCAAGGTGGCTACACCTTC. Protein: CATDAGRQGGYTF.

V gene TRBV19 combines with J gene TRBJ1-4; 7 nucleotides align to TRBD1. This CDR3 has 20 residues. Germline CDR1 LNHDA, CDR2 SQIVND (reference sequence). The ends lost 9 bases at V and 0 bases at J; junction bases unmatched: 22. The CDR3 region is CASLPRGQADMFATNEKLFF. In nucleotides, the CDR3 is TGTGCCAGCCTCCCTCGCGGACAGGCCGACATGTTTGCAACTAATGAAAAACTGTTTTTT.

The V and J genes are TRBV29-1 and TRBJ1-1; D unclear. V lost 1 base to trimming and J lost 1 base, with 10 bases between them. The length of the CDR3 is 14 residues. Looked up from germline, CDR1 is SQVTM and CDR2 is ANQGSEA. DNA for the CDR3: TGCAGCGTTGAAGGTGACGTCAAGAACACTGAAGCTTTCTTT. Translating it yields CSVEGDVKNTEAFF.

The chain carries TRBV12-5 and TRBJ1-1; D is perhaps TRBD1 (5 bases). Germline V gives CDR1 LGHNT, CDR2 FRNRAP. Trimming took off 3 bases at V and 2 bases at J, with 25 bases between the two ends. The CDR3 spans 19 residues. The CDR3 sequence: CASGFTVQGSIVSNTEAFF. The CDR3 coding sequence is TGTGCTAGTGGTTTTACGGTTCAGGGTTCAATCGTAAGTAACACTGAAGCTTTCTTT.

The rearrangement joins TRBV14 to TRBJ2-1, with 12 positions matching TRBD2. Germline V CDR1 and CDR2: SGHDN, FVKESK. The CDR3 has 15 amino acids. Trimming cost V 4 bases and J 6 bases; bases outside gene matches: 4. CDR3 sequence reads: CASSPLAGGFNEQFF. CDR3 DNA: TGTGCCAGCAGCCCACTAGCGGGAGGCTTCAATGAGCAGTTCTTC.

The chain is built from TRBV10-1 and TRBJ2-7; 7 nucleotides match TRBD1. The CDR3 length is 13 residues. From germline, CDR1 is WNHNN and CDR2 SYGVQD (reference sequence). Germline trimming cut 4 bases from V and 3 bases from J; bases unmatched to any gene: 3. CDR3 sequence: CASSGGTVYEQYF. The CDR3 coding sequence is TGCGCCAGCAGTGGGGGGACAGTCTACGAGCAGTACTTC.